This TCR beta chain was captured by sequencing in a study of neurological immune-mediated disorders. General study results and limits: CDR3 amino acid sequences found in expanded clones were never shared across subjects, suggesting private repertoires in all groups. Among 34 multiple sclerosis patients, 18 had repertoires that phylogenetic grouping placed in one related-CDR3 cluster, a possible signature.

The V gene lost 0 bases and the J gene lost 3 bases, with 11 bases spanning the gap. This CDR3 is 16 amino acids long. The V gene's germline CDR1 is ENHRY and CDR2 SYGVKD. This clonotype was seen many times. Its antigen is as yet unknown. TCRdb reprocessed the 5' RACE reads with MiXCR, giving one entry per CDR3 protein. The sample carries about 66,000 distinct CDR3 sequences, almost 4% recorded once. The chain carries TRBV10-3 and TRBJ2-2, with D hard to call. Sequenced input: PBMCs. The TCR was taken from a young man with multiple sclerosis. The CDR3 DNA reads TGTGCCATCAGTGAGTCGATCGGCGGACACACCGGGGAGCTGTTTTTT. This sequence encodes CAISESIGGHTGELFF.